The following is a TCR beta chain sequence with its context. Its specificity is unknown. The data stem from a study of cytomegalovirus exposure and HLA in healthy donors. Primers: 60 Vbeta forward and 13 Jbeta reverse. This table comes from immunoSEQ multiplex PCR, and its TCRdb copy is limited to in-frame clones, with some not included. The listing contains 150,000 or so clones. Regarding the study as a whole: In presence/absence analyses, roughly uniform sequencing depth across donors was assumed.

J was trimmed by 3 bases and V by 9 bases; bases with no gene match: 17. The CDR3 length is 18 residues. Germline V gives CDR1 SGHRS, CDR2 YFSETQ. The sample consisted of PBMCs. The chain couples TRBV5-1 to TRBJ2-7; the match to TRBD2 covers 14 bases. This sequence was found in a woman aged 45-65 years in good health and CMV-seronegative. DNA for the CDR3: TGCGCCATCTCCTCCGGACTAGCGGGAGGACTCTGCAGCTACGAGCAGTACTTC. Protein: CAISSGLAGGLCSYEQYF.